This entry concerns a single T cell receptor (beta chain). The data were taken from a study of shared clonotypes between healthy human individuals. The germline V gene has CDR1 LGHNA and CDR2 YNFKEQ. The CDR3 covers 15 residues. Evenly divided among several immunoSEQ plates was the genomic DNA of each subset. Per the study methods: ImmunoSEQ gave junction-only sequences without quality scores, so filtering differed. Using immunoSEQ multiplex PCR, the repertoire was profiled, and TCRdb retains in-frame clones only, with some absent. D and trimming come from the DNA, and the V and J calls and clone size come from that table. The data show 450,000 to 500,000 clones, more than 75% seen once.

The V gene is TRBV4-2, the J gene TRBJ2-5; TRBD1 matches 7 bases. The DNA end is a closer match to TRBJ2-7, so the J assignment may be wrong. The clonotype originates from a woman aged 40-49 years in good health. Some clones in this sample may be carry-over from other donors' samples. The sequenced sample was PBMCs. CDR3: CASSRRTGEGYEQYF. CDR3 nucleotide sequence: TGTGCCAGCAGCCGAAGAACAGGGGAAGGCTACGAGCAGTACTTC.